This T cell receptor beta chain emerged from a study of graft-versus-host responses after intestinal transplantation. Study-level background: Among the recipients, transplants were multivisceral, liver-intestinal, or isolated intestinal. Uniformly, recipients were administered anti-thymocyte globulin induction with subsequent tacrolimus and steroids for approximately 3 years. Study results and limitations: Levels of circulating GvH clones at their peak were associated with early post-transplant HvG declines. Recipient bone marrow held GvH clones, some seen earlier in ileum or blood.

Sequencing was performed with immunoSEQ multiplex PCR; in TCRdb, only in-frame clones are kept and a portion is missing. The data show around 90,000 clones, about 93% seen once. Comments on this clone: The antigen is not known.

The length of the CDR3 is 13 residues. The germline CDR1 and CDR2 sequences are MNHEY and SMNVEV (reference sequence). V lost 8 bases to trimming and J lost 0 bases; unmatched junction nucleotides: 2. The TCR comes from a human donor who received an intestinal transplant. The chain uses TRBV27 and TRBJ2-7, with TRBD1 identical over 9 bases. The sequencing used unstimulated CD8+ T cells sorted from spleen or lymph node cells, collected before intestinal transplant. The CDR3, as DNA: TGTGCCAGCCGGGGACAGGGCTCCTACGAGCAGTACTTC. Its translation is CASRGQGSYEQYF.